Below are 22 T cell receptor beta chains sequenced from a single sample in a study of cytomegalovirus exposure and HLA in healthy donors. Researchers ran the PCR with 60 Vbeta and 13 Jbeta primers. Clones were sequenced by immunoSEQ multiplex PCR, and TCRdb holds only the in-frame ones, with some missing. The sample has about 140,000 clones, around 83% seen once. The sequencing input was PBMCs. The origin of the receptors is a male donor in good health and CMV-seropositive.

V is TRBV10-2 and J is TRBJ2-7; D may be TRBD2 (5 bases). Per the germline V gene, CDR1 is WSHSY and CDR2 is SAAADI. V dropped 4 bases and J dropped 1 base, with 14 bases sitting between them. This CDR3 spans 15 amino acids. CDR3 region: CASSALRTGSYEQYF. In DNA, the CDR3 is TGCGCCAGCAGTGCCCTCCGGACTGGATCCTACGAGCAGTACTTC.

The rearrangement joins TRBV5-1 to TRBJ2-5; the D gene is possibly TRBD1 (6 bases). This CDR3 has 13 amino acids. The germline V gene has CDR1 SGHRS and CDR2 YFSETQ. Trimming shortened V by 4 bases and J by 5 bases, and 12 bases separated the two germline ends. DNA of the CDR3: TGCGCCAGCAGCACTGGACAGCGGGAGACCCAGTACTTC. Protein product: CASSTGQRETQYF. Full variable domain (outside the CDR3, taken from reference TRBV5-1 and TRBJ2-5): KAGVTQTPRYLIKTRGQQVTLSCSPISGHRSVSWYQQTPGQGLQFLFEYFSETQRNKGNFPGRFSGRQFSNSRSEMNVSTLELGDSALYLCASSTGQRETQYFGPGTRLLVL.

On this clone itself: Other DNA sequences in the same sample also yield this CDR3. This rearrangement joins TRBV5-1 to TRBJ2-5; 7 positions match TRBD1. The CDR3 sequence is 14 residues long. J lost 5 bases, V lost 0 bases, and 4 bases had no gene match. From germline, CDR1 is SGHRS and CDR2 YFSETQ. In DNA form, the CDR3 reads TGCGCCAGCAGCTTGGGACAGGGTCAGGAGACCCAGTACTTC. This translates into CASSLGQGQETQYF.

V and J are TRBV18 and TRBJ1-6; possible D gene TRBD1, 5 bases. Per germline, CDR1 KGHSH and CDR2 LQKENI. Deletions cut 4 bases from V and 0 bases from J, with 10 bases between. The CDR3 totals 16 residues. This CDR3 reads CASSQDRNSYNSPLHF. As DNA, the CDR3 is TGTGCCAGCTCACAAGACAGAAACTCCTATAATTCACCCCTCCACTTT.

This clone was counted between two and nine times. This chain connects TRBV4-1 to TRBJ2-1, with no clear D. The CDR3 is made up of 15 amino acids. The ends were cut back, 3 bases at V and 0 bases at J, with 9 bases in the middle. CDR1 and CDR2 from the germline V gene are MGHRA and YSYEKL. CDR3 residues: CASSQIYRSYNEQFF. CDR3 coding DNA: TGCGCCAGCAGCCAGATCTACCGCTCCTACAATGAGCAGTTCTTC.

This clone was seen only once. This chain joins TRBV25-1 and TRBJ2-7; D is unresolved. Germline V gene lookup returns CDR1 MGHDK and CDR2 SYGVNS. CDR3 size: 15 residues. Trimming stripped 0 bases from V and 6 bases from J, with 15 bases between. Written as DNA, the CDR3 is TGTGCCAGCAGTGAATATCCAGTTGCGGCTGGCGAGCAGTACTTC. Protein product: CASSEYPVAAGEQYF.

The chain has TRBV5-4 and TRBJ2-5; 7 bases align to TRBD2. The length of the CDR3 is 17 residues. Germline CDR1 SGHNT, CDR2 YYREEE (reference sequence). Trimming removed 4 bases from V and 4 bases from J; junction bases left unmatched: 16. Here the CDR3 reads CASSLVLGGAIGETQYF. The CDR3 coding sequence is TGTGCCAGCAGCCTGGTTTTGGGAGGGGCGATAGGAGAGACCCAGTACTTC. The full variable domain, completed using reference TRBV5-4 and TRBJ2-5, is ETGVTQSPTHLIKTRGQQVTLRCSSQSGHNTVSWYQQALGQGPQFIFQYYREEENGRGNFPPRFSGLQFPNYSSELNVNALELDDSALYLCASSLVLGGAIGETQYFGPGTRLLVL.

The J gene is TRBJ1-1, the V gene TRBV9, with a tentative D call TRBD1 (6 bases). The V gene lost 4 bases and the J gene lost 2 bases, with 12 bases spanning the gap. This CDR3 region has 14 residues. Germline values: CDR1 SGDLS, CDR2 YYNGEE. The CDR3 is CASSLLTGNTEAFF. The CDR3, as DNA: TGTGCCAGCAGCCTCCTGACAGGAAACACTGAAGCTTTCTTT.

The V call is TRBV6-6, the J call TRBJ1-1; D is possibly TRBD1 (5 bases). Trimming left V 6 bases short and J 8 bases short, with 13 bases between. The germline gives CDR1 MNHNY, CDR2 SVGAGI (reference sequence). CDR3 length: 12 residues. CDR3 coding DNA: TGTGCCAGCAGCTATGACAGCTTAGAAGCTTTCTTT. Its translation is CASSYDSLEAFF.

The genes are TRBV5-8 and TRBJ2-5, with D perhaps matching TRBD1 (5 bases). The V gene's germline CDR1 is SGHTS and CDR2 YDEGEE. This CDR3 spans 15 amino acids. Trimming left V 0 bases short and J 5 bases short, with 14 bases between. The CDR3 nucleotides read TGTGCCAGCAGCTTGGGTCAGGGCCTCGAGGAGACCCAGTACTTC. Protein product: CASSLGQGLEETQYF.

The J gene is TRBJ1-1, the V gene TRBV7-3, with D maybe TRBD1 (6 bases). The germline V gene has CDR1 SGHTA and CDR2 FQGTGA. The CDR3 is 14 residues long. V was pared by 5 bases and J by 5 bases, with 15 bases between. Here the CDR3 reads CASSTTGSGTEAFF. Here the CDR3 DNA reads TGTGCCAGCAGCACCACAGGGTCGGGGACTGAAGCTTTCTTT. The variable domain in full, completed from reference TRBV7-3 and TRBJ1-1, reads GAGVSQTPSNKVTEKGKYVELRCDPISGHTALYWYRQSLGQGPEFLIYFQGTGAADDSGLPNDRFFAVRPEGSVSTLKIQRTERGDSAVYLCASSTTGSGTEAFFGQGTRLTVV.

The gene calls are TRBV4-3 and TRBJ2-7, with D maybe TRBD1 (5 bases). Looked up from germline, CDR1 is LGHNA and CDR2 is YSLEER. V lost 1 base and J 5 bases, leaving 18 bases between the germline ends. The CDR3 has 16 amino acids. CDR3 residues: CASSQGFRAPVDEQYF. For the CDR3, the DNA is TGCGCCAGCAGCCAAGGTTTCAGGGCCCCAGTGGACGAGCAGTACTTC.

CDR3 loop: CASAGEYNEQFF. CDR3 nucleotide sequence: TGTGCCAGCGCGGGGGAATACAATGAGCAGTTCTTC. This sequence joins TRBV9 and TRBJ2-1; TRBD2 matches 7 bases. In germline, CDR1 is SGDLS, CDR2 YYNGEE. V gave up 7 bases and J gave up 4 bases; unmatched junction bases: 2. This CDR3 has 12 amino acids.

The V call is TRBV19, the J call TRBJ1-1; 9 bases map to TRBD1. CDR1 is LNHDA and CDR2 is SQIVND in the germline V gene (reference sequence). This CDR3 contains 17 residues. The ends lost 9 bases at V and 4 bases at J; junction bases unmatched: 18. CDR3: CASQGGQGTEGPTEAFF. In DNA, the CDR3 is TGTGCCAGCCAAGGCGGACAGGGGACTGAAGGACCCACTGAAGCTTTCTTT.

J is TRBJ2-3 and V is TRBV7-2, with 9 bases aligning to TRBD1. V dropped 4 bases and J dropped 1; count of bases not matched to a gene: 3. Germline loops: CDR1 SGHTA, CDR2 FQGNSA. The CDR3 loop spans 15 amino acids. CDR3 in DNA: TGTGCCAGCAGCTCACAGGGGGCCGGCACAGATACGCAGTATTTT. It codes for CASSSQGAGTDTQYF.

This clone was seen a single time. J is TRBJ1-1 and V is TRBV5-1; D gene uncertain. The length of the CDR3 is 17 residues. CDR1 SGHRS and CDR2 YFSETQ come from the germline V gene. Trimming took off 2 bases at V and 1 base at J, with 18 bases between the two ends. The CDR3 DNA follows: TGCGCCAGCAGCTTCTTCGACGACGAGCGATCGAACACTGAAGCTTTCTTT. This translates into CASSFFDDERSNTEAFF.

The chain couples TRBV6-5 to TRBJ2-1; 8 nucleotides match TRBD1. CDR1 MNHEY and CDR2 SVGAGI come from the germline V gene. The CDR3 is made up of 14 amino acids. J gave up 7 bases and V 5 bases, and 7 bases lay outside the gene matches. The CDR3 protein is CASSISDRENEQFF. In nucleotides, the CDR3 is TGTGCCAGCAGTATCTCGGACAGGGAAAATGAGCAGTTCTTC.

The V call is TRBV6-5, the J call TRBJ1-4; the match to TRBD1 covers 9 bases. The trim removed 5 bases at V and 7 bases at J, leaving 5 bases unmatched. CDR1 and CDR2 (germline): MNHEY, SVGAGI. This CDR3 spans 14 amino acids. The CDR3 spells CASSTTGGGEKLFF. The CDR3 nucleotides are TGTGCCAGCAGTACGACAGGGGGGGGTGAAAAACTGTTTTTT.

This clone was picked up one time. The V call is TRBV27, the J call TRBJ1-4; TRBD1 agrees at 7 bases. From germline, CDR1 is MNHEY and CDR2 SMNVEV (reference sequence). V shed 0 bases and J 0 bases; nucleotides not matched to a gene: 1. This CDR3 comprises 16 residues. CDR3 amino acids: CASSLSGTATNEKLFF. The DNA for the CDR3 is TGTGCCAGCAGTTTATCAGGGACAGCAACTAATGAAAAACTGTTTTTT.

This chain connects TRBV10-1 to TRBJ2-3, with 9 bases lining up with TRBD2. Germline assignment: CDR1 WNHNN and CDR2 SYGVQD (reference sequence). The trim removed 3 bases at V and 8 bases at J, leaving 6 bases unmatched. CDR3 length: 14 amino acids. CDR3 coding DNA: TGCGCCAGCAGTGACGCTAGCGGGGTTTCTACGCAGTATTTT. It translates to CASSDASGVSTQYF.

This clone was seen a handful of times. The chain recombines TRBV10-3 with TRBJ2-7; 8 bases map to TRBD1. The CDR3 runs 13 residues. The V gene's germline CDR1 is ENHRY and CDR2 SYGVKD. V gave up 9 bases and J gave up 5 bases; unmatched junction bases: 9. CDR3 coding DNA: TGTGCCATATTAGGACAGGGATTGCACGAGCAGTACTTC. Amino acids: CAILGQGLHEQYF.

The V and J genes are TRBV10-3 and TRBJ1-6, with D tentatively TRBD1 (6 bases). Germline-derived CDR1 and CDR2 are ENHRY and SYGVKD. The CDR3 totals 15 residues. The germline V and J ends were trimmed by 3 bases and 7 bases, with 13 bases remaining between them. The CDR3 loop reads CAISERGWENSPLHF. DNA of the CDR3: TGTGCCATCAGTGAAAGGGGGTGGGAGAATTCACCCCTCCACTTT.